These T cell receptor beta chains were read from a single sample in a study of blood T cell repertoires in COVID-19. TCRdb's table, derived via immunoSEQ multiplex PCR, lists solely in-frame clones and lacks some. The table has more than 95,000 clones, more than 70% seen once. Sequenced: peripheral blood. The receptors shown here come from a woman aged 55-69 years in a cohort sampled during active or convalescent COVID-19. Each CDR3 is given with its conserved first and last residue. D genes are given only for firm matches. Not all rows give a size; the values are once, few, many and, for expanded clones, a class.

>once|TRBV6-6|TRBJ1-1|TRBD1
TGTGCCAGCAGTTTCCCCGGGACAGGGGGCACTGAAGCTTTCTTT
CASSFPGTGGTEAFF
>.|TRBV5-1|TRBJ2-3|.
TGCGCCAGCAGCTTGATGGCTGCAGATACGCAGTATTTT
CASSLMAADTQYF
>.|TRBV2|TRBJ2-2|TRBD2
TGTGCCAGCACGGGGGGAGGGGACACCGGGGAGCTGTTTTTT
CASTGGGDTGELFF
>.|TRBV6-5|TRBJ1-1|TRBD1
TGTGCCAGCAGTTACGGACAGGGGAACACTGAAGCTTTCTTT
CASSYGQGNTEAFF
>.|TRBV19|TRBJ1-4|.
TGTGCCACTACAGGGTTCCCTAATGAAAAACTGTTTTTT
CATTGFPNEKLFF
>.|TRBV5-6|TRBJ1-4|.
TGTGCCAGCAGCTCGGTAACTAATGAAAAACTGTTTTTT
CASSSVTNEKLFF
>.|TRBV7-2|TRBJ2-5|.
TGTGCCAGCAGCTTAGGATGGGGGCAGGTCCGCGAGACCCAGTACTTC
CASSLGWGQVRETQYF
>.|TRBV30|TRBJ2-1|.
TGTGCCTGGAGTGTGGGCAGTTCGATCGAGCAGTTCTTC
CAWSVGSSIEQFF
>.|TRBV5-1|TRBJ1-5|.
TGCGCCAGCAGCTTGCAGGGGAAGAGCAATCAGCCCCAGCATTTT
CASSLQGKSNQPQHF
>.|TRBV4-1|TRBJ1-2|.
TGCGCCAGCAGCCAAGAGCTTCAGGCCTATGGCTACACCTTC
CASSQELQAYGYTF
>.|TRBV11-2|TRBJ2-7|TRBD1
TGTGCCAGCAGCCAGGGGGCCCTAAGGTACGAGCAGTACTTC
CASSQGALRYEQYF
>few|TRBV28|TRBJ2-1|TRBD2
TGTGCCAGCAGTGCGGGAGGGATTGAGCAGTTCTTC
CASSAGGIEQFF
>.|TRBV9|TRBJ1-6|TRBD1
TGTGCCAGCAGCACGACCTCCAGACAGGGGACCAATTCACCCCTCCACTTT
CASSTTSRQGTNSPLHF
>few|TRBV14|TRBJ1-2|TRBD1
TGTGCCAGCAGCCTCCAACAGGGGTGGAACTATGGCTACACCTTC
CASSLQQGWNYGYTF
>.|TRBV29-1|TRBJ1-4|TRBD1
TGCAGCGCAACCGGGACAGCGAATGAAAAACTGTTTTTT
CSATGTANEKLFF
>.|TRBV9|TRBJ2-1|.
TGTGCCAGCAGCCTACCTCTGGCGGGGATCAATGAGCAGTTCTTC
CASSLPLAGINEQFF
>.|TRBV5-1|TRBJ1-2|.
TGCGCCAGCAGCTTGGCCGGGGGGACGGCTAACTATGGCTACACCTTC
CASSLAGGTANYGYTF
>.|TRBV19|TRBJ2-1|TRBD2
TGTGCCAGTAGTATACTAGCGGCTTACAATGAGCAGTTCTTC
CASSILAAYNEQFF
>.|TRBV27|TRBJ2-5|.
TGTGCCAGCAGTTCCCGACTAGACCAAGGGCAGACCCAGTACTTC
CASSSRLDQGQTQYF
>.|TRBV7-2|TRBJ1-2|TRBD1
TGTGCCAGCAGCTCTGCAGGGGGAGCTTATGGCTACACCTTC
CASSSAGGAYGYTF
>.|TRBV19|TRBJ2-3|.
TGTGCCAGTAGTATCCAGGGGTCCACAGATACGCAGTATTTT
CASSIQGSTDTQYF
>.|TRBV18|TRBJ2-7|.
TGTGCCAGCTCACGCGGTTCCTACGAGCAGTACTTC
CASSRGSYEQYF